This T cell receptor beta chain was retrieved from a study of blood T cell repertoires in COVID-19. Produced via immunoSEQ multiplex PCR; TCRdb's table is partial and in-frame only. The table shows over 50,000 clones, with roughly 86% occurring only once. V lost 1 base to trimming and J lost 7 bases, with 8 bases between them. This CDR3 has 14 amino acids. Germline CDR1 SGHVS, CDR2 FNYEAQ. The sequencing input was peripheral blood. The chain carries TRBV7-6 and TRBJ1-6, with D possibly matching TRBD1 (5 bases). The receptor was derived from a human donor in a cohort sampled during active COVID-19. For the CDR3, the DNA is TGTGCCAGCAGCTTAGGGACACCCAATTCACCCCTCCACTTT. Translation: CASSLGTPNSPLHF.